Described below is a single T cell receptor (beta chain) sequence and its context. Its target is not known. The source of the sample is a study of CXCR3-negative and CXCR3-positive naive CD8 T cells. This CDR3 region has 17 residues. Germline CDR1 KGHSH, CDR2 LQKENI. The libraries of TRB cDNA were constructed through 5' RACE using UMI labels. Reanalyzing the 5' RACE reads, TCRdb keeps one entry per CDR3 protein, without DNA. The sample has about 98,000 distinct CDR3 sequences. Points from the study as a whole: Compared with CXCR3-negative naive cells, CXCR3-positive naive cells showed more hydrophobic TRB CDR3s. CXCR3 expression dropped partially after cryopreservation, and most assays relied on fresh PBMCs.

The origin of this receptor is a human donor in good health. Some clones in this sample may be carry-over from other donors' samples. Sequencing was done on a sample of naive CXCR3+ CD8+ T cells from blood. As for subset: CD45RO-CCR7+CD27+CD95- naive CD8+ T cells expressing CXCR3 (TNR3+). The chain has TRBV18 and TRBJ2-3; TCRdb outputs TRBD2, but without DNA this stays unchecked. This CDR3 reads CASSLTKRLGNTDTQYF.